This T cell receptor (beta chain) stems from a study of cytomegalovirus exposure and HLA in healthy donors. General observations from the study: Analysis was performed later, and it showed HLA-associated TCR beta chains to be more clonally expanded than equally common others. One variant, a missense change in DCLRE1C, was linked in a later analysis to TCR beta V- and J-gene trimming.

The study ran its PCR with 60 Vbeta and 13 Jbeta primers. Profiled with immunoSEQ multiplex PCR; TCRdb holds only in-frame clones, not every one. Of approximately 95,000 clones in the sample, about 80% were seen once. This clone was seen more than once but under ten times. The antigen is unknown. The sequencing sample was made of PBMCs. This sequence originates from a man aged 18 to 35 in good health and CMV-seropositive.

The CDR3 loop reads CASSDRQGGRNGEAFF. The CDR3 DNA reads as TGTGCCAGCAGTGACCGACAGGGGGGACGTAATGGTGAAGCTTTCTTT. This chain uses TRBV25-1 with TRBJ1-1; TRBD1 agrees at 9 bases. The CDR3 sequence is 16 residues long. Germline CDR1 reads MGHDK; CDR2 reads SYGVNS. With V trimmed by 3 bases and J by 7 bases, 12 bases remained unmatched.